This TCR beta chain originates from a study of regulatory T cells in long-lasting Graves disease. Study in general: The definition of persistent Graves' disease was over 5 years of antithyroid drugs with positive TSH receptor antibodies.

This clonotype was counted at least ten times. The V end lost 3 bases, the J end lost 5 bases, and 10 bases lay between the germline ends. The CDR3 runs 13 residues. Germline CDR1 is MNHEY and CDR2 is SMNVEV (reference sequence). Combining iRepertoire HTBI primers with Arm-PCR of CDR3 regions, the authors built TCR beta libraries. Via MiXCR, TCRdb re-called the multiplex PCR reads, giving one row per CDR3 protein. Of about 470,000 distinct CDR3 sequences in the sample, 20% to 25% were seen once. Stated time point: persistent/refractory GD, antithyroid drugs over 5 years with positive TRAb. From PBMCs, RNA was extracted and then used to make the TCR library.

Sequenced here: peripheral blood mononuclear cells (PBMCs), sampled when the disease was refractory, from a patient treated with antithyroid drugs. This clonotype originated in a female donor with Graves disease. V and J are TRBV27 and TRBJ2-5, with D possibly TRBD2 on 5 matching bases. The DNA for the CDR3 is TGTGCCAGCAGTTTCGACTATTTGGAGACCCAGTACTTC. As protein: CASSFDYLETQYF.